This passage covers 29 T cell receptor beta chains from one sample sequenced in a study of spatial heterogeneity in lung cancer. The time point: blood at routine non-recurrence follow-up after resection. Sequencing of whole RNA from tumor, nontumor lung or frozen PBMC involved no sorting. Via MiXCR, TCRdb re-called the 5' RACE reads, giving one row per CDR3 protein. The table has some 120,000 distinct CDR3 sequences, approximately 12% seen once. Sequences were derived from PBMCs, sampled at follow-up. All receptors come from a male donor with early-stage non-small cell lung cancer.

The CDR3 sequence: CASSWGRRQANEKLFF. CDR3 sequence (DNA): TGTGCCAGCAGTTGGGGACGTAGGCAGGCTAATGAAAAACTGTTTTTT. The rearrangement uses TRBV6-6 and TRBJ1-4; the D gene is possibly TRBD1 (5 bases). The CDR3 contains 16 residues. Between the trimmed V and J ends, which lost 4 bases and 3 bases, there was a span of 15 bases. Germline CDR1 reads MNHNY; CDR2 reads SVGAGI (reference sequence).

This chain joins TRBV24-1 and TRBJ2-7, with a possible D match to TRBD2 (5 bases). The CDR3 runs 12 residues. Germline CDR1 and CDR2: KGHDR and SFDVKD. V lost 11 bases, J lost 2 bases, and 12 bases lay in between. The CDR3 is CAITVGAYEQYF. The CDR3 DNA sequence: TGTGCCATAACGGTCGGGGCCTACGAGCAGTACTTC.

This clonotype was counted at least ten times. The V gene is TRBV6-5, the J gene TRBJ2-1; the D is unclear. Germline V gene sequence: CDR1 MNHEY, CDR2 SVGAGI. The CDR3 is 15 amino acids. The germline V and J ends were trimmed by 5 bases and 6 bases, with 17 bases remaining between them. CDR3 loop: CASSPDADTSNEQFF. DNA for the CDR3: TGTGCCAGCAGTCCAGACGCCGACACGAGCAATGAGCAGTTCTTC.

This clonotype has more than one count but fewer than ten. This chain uses TRBV5-1 with TRBJ2-5, with D tentatively TRBD2 (6 bases). Trimming shortened V by 4 bases and J by 4 bases, and 11 bases separated the two germline ends. Germline values: CDR1 SGHRS, CDR2 YFSETQ. The CDR3 is 13 residues long. The chain's CDR3 is CASSLRGGETQYF. CDR3 sequence (DNA): TGCGCCAGCAGCCTGCGGGGAGGAGAGACCCAGTACTTC.

The chain couples TRBV15 to TRBJ2-5; D could derive from TRBD1 or TRBD2 (5 bases each). CDR3 size: 12 residues. Trimming stripped 8 bases from V and 5 bases from J, with 12 bases between. Per the germline V gene, CDR1 is LNHNV and CDR2 is YYDKDF (reference sequence). The CDR3 DNA sequence: TGTGCCACCCTAGGGGAGCGGGAGACCCAGTACTTC. Its protein product is CATLGERETQYF.

There are a few counts of this clonotype. The genes are TRBV5-4 and TRBJ1-2; D is ambiguous. This CDR3 is built from 14 residues. From germline, CDR1 is SGHNT and CDR2 YYREEE (reference sequence). Trimming stripped 4 bases from V and 5 bases from J, with 15 bases between. For the CDR3, the DNA is TGTGCCAGCAGCCGTTGGACGGGAGGGTATGGCTACACCTTC. Amino acid sequence: CASSRWTGGYGYTF.

The table lists this clonotype with a few counts. This chain links TRBV21-1 with TRBJ1-5. TRBV21-1 is an annotated pseudogene. The CDR3 length is 14 residues. CDR3 sequence (DNA): TGTGCCAGCAGCTCTTTCATCGTGTATCAGCCCCAGCATTTT. Its translation: CASSSFIVYQPQHF.

This clonotype was observed a handful of times. The rearrangement joins TRBV4-3 to TRBJ1-1; D is uncertain. The V end was cut by 1 base, the J end by 1 base, with 13 bases between. The CDR3 has 16 residues. From germline, CDR1 is LGHNA and CDR2 YSLEER. CDR3 sequence (DNA): TGCGCCAGCAGCCAAGGGGCCCAAGGCCAGAACACTGAAGCTTTCTTT. This encodes CASSQGAQGQNTEAFF.

The rearrangement joins TRBV20-1 to TRBJ2-1; no clear D gene. Germline CDR1 DFQATT, CDR2 SNEGSKA (reference sequence). Trimming removed 4 bases from V and 4 bases from J, with 14 bases in between. The CDR3 loop spans 14 amino acids. CDR3 in amino acids: CSAIARTLYNEQFF. The CDR3 bases are TGCAGTGCTATAGCCAGGACCTTATACAATGAGCAGTTCTTC.

This clonotype was counted a few times. The chain uses TRBV5-1 and TRBJ2-7; 10 positions match TRBD1. The trim removed 5 bases at V and 3 bases at J, leaving 8 bases unmatched. Germline CDR1 SGHRS, CDR2 YFSETQ. This CDR3 spans 15 amino acids. This CDR3 reads CASRFQTGGNYEQYF. For the CDR3, the DNA is TGCGCCAGCAGGTTCCAGACAGGGGGCAACTACGAGCAGTACTTC.

This clonotype was observed a handful of times. CDR3 coding DNA: TGCGCCAGCAGCTTGCAACACTCTAACACTGAAGCTTTCTTT. It specifies CASSLQHSNTEAFF. This rearrangement joins TRBV5-1 to TRBJ1-1, with D unclear. V was cut by 1 base and J by 2 bases, with 9 bases left in between. Germline CDR1 and CDR2: SGHRS and YFSETQ. The length of the CDR3 is 14 residues.

The gene calls are TRBV13 and TRBJ2-5; 14 bases are shared with TRBD2. V dropped 5 bases and J dropped 5; count of bases not matched to a gene: 10. CDR3 length equals 17 residues. Germline V gives CDR1 PRHDT, CDR2 FYEKMQ (reference sequence). The CDR3 loop is CASSPGLAGGLGETQYF. CDR3 DNA: TGTGCCAGCAGCCCCGGACTAGCGGGGGGTCTGGGGGAGACCCAGTACTTC.

This clonotype came up many times. The V and J genes are TRBV7-2 and TRBJ2-1; D gene unclear. With 5 bases removed from V and 0 bases from J, the gap between germline ends came to 11 bases. Germline CDR1 SGHTA, CDR2 FQGNSA. This CDR3 has 15 residues. The CDR3 spells CASSPRVNSYNEQFF. The CDR3 bases are TGTGCCAGCAGCCCTAGGGTGAACTCCTACAATGAGCAGTTCTTC.

This clonotype was seen a handful of times. The rearrangement uses TRBV20-1 and TRBJ1-4, with D possibly matching TRBD1 (5 bases). This CDR3 is 12 amino acids long. CDR1 and CDR2 (germline): DFQATT, SNEGSKA (reference sequence). Trimming pared 5 bases from V and 8 bases from J, leaving 12 bases between. For the CDR3, the DNA is TGCAGTGCTCAGGGAGAGGACGAAAAACTGTTTTTT. This translates into CSAQGEDEKLFF.

This clonotype showed up many times. V usage is TRBV29-1 and J usage is TRBJ2-2, with D unresolved. From germline, CDR1 is SQVTM and CDR2 ANQGSEA. The CDR3 runs 11 residues. The CDR3 sequence: CPSGNTGELFF. The CDR3 coding sequence is TGCCCCTCGGGCAACACCGGGGAGCTGTTTTTT.

A few counts support this clonotype. Mismatch with germline at one junction end may stem from a read error. This chain uses TRBV5-1 with TRBJ2-5; 8 bases map to TRBD1. The CDR3 length is 14 residues. In germline, CDR1 is SGHRS, CDR2 YFSETQ. The CDR3 region is CASTLDRVSETQYF. The CDR3 DNA reads as TGCGCCAGCACCTTGGACAGGGTTTCAGAGACCCAGTACTTC.

The J gene is TRBJ2-3, the V gene TRBV29-1; D is uncertain. This CDR3 is 15 amino acids long. CDR1 is SQVTM and CDR2 is ANQGSEA in the germline V gene. V was clipped by 4 bases and J by 0 bases, with 14 bases between them. The CDR3 coding sequence is TGCAGCGTTGGTCGCCCCTCATCTAGCACAGATACGCAGTATTTT. Its translation: CSVGRPSSSTDTQYF.

This clonotype was detected only a few times. V is TRBV12-3 or TRBV12-4 and J is TRBJ1-4; TRBD1 matches 9 bases. The CDR3 spans 14 residues. Trimming removed 5 bases from V and 5 bases from J; junction bases left unmatched: 3. CDR3 amino acids: CASSPGTGNEKLFF. In DNA form, the CDR3 reads TGTGCCAGCAGTCCCGGGACAGGGAATGAAAAACTGTTTTTT.

This clonotype has only a few counts. J is TRBJ2-2 and V is TRBV5-4, with D possibly being TRBD1 (5 bases). Germline CDR1 reads SGHNT; CDR2 reads YYREEE (reference sequence). This CDR3 comprises 15 residues. V lost 2 bases to trimming and J lost 0 bases, with 8 bases between them. Written as DNA, the CDR3 is TGTGCCAGCAGCTTAGACAGTCCGAACACCGGGGAGCTGTTTTTT. This gives the protein CASSLDSPNTGELFF.

Only a few counts were recorded for this clonotype. The chain carries TRBV5-4 and TRBJ2-2; TRBD2 matches at 12 bases. The CDR3 length is 16 residues. V shed 7 bases, J shed 5 bases, and the junction held 9 bases outside the gene matches. Germline V CDR1 and CDR2: SGHNT, YYREEE (reference sequence). The CDR3 loop reads CASHPGGTSGTGELFF. As DNA, the CDR3 is TGTGCCAGCCACCCCGGGGGGACTAGCGGGACCGGGGAGCTGTTTTTT.

This clonotype was seen more than once but under ten times. The chain has TRBV10-1 and TRBJ2-3; 7 bases are shared with TRBD1. The CDR3 consists of 15 residues. From germline, CDR1 is WNHNN and CDR2 SYGVQD (reference sequence). After removal of 7 bases from V and 1 base from J, the junction contained 8 bases not matched to a gene. CDR3 coding DNA: TGCGCCAGCACTGATAGAACAGGGGGCACAGATACGCAGTATTTT. Its protein product is CASTDRTGGTDTQYF.

This chain connects TRBV6-1 to TRBJ1-5; no clear D. Germline V CDR1 and CDR2: MNHNS, SASEGT. The V end was cut by 0 bases, the J end by 7 bases, with 13 bases between. The CDR3 is 15 residues long. CDR3 protein: CASSEALIGHQPQHF. CDR3 nucleotides: TGTGCCAGCAGTGAAGCGCTTATAGGGCACCAGCCCCAGCATTTT.

In its sample, this clonotype is medium-sized. The chain couples TRBV13 to TRBJ2-5; D perhaps matches TRBD1 (5 bases). CDR1 PRHDT and CDR2 FYEKMQ come from the germline V gene (reference sequence). Trimming shortened V by 2 bases and J by 5 bases, and 9 bases separated the two germline ends. The CDR3 is 13 amino acids. The CDR3 spells CASSLQGRETQYF. The DNA of the CDR3 is TGTGCCAGCAGCTTACAGGGCCGCGAGACCCAGTACTTC.

This clonotype was seen a few times. The chain joins TRBV7-8 to TRBJ2-1, with TRBD1 matching over 11 bases. CDR3 length equals 16 residues. Germline trimming cut 5 bases from V and 2 bases from J; bases unmatched to any gene: 5. Germline assignment: CDR1 SGHVS and CDR2 FQNEAQ. DNA of the CDR3: TGTGCCAGCAGCCCAGGGACAGGGGGTACCTACAATGAGCAGTTCTTC. This translates into CASSPGTGGTYNEQFF.

The CDR3 region is CASSLDPSTDTQYF. CDR3 coding DNA: TGTGCCAGCAGCTTAGATCCGAGCACAGATACGCAGTATTTT. The chain recombines TRBV7-2 with TRBJ2-3; D not resolved. The V and J ends lost 1 base and 0 bases respectively, with 5 bases between them. Per the germline V gene, CDR1 is SGHTA and CDR2 is FQGNSA. This CDR3 spans 14 amino acids. The full variable domain, with the rest looked up from reference TRBV7-2 and TRBJ2-3, is GAGVSQSPSNKVTEKGKDVELRCDPISGHTALYWYRQSLGQGLEFLIYFQGNSAPDKSGLPSDRFSAERTGGSVSTLTIQRTQQEDSAVYLCASSLDPSTDTQYFGPGTRLTVL.

This clonotype was observed a handful of times. The J gene is TRBJ1-1, the V gene TRBV4-2; tentative D call: TRBD1 (6 bases). The CDR3 spans 17 residues. Germline CDR1 and CDR2: LGHNA and YNFKEQ. Trimming left V 7 bases short and J 7 bases short, with 28 bases between. The CDR3 loop reads CASTAGQNLKLNGEAFF. The DNA of the CDR3 is TGTGCCAGCACCGCCGGACAGAACCTCAAGCTTAACGGTGAAGCTTTCTTT.

This clonotype was counted ten times or more. The chain recombines TRBV6-5 with TRBJ1-6, with D tentatively TRBD1 (5 bases). Germline lookup yields CDR1 MNHEY and CDR2 SVGAGI. Deletions cut 6 bases from V and 4 bases from J, with 10 bases between. The CDR3 contains 14 residues. The CDR3 nucleotides are TGTGCCAGCAGACCGAGGGGATATAATTCACCCCTCCACTTT. This gives the protein CASRPRGYNSPLHF.

Only a few counts were recorded for this clonotype. The rearrangement joins TRBV6-2 or TRBV6-3 to TRBJ1-5; 7 bases map to TRBD1. The germline CDR1 and CDR2 sequences are MNHEY and SVGEGT. CDR3 length equals 12 residues. Losses at the gene ends were 7 bases for V and 6 bases for J; bases not matched to a gene: 3. In DNA form, the CDR3 reads TGTGCCAGCAAGACAGGGACTCAGCCCCAGCATTTT. Translated: CASKTGTQPQHF.

This clonotype was counted at least ten times. The chain employs TRBV19 and TRBJ1-5; 8 bases align to TRBD1. CDR3 length: 16 residues. V lost 4 bases, J lost 4 bases, and 9 bases stayed unmatched. In germline, CDR1 is LNHDA, CDR2 SQIVND (reference sequence). CDR3 nucleotide sequence: TGTGCCAGTAGTAGTCACGGACAGGGTCTAAATCAGCCCCAGCATTTT. Translation gives CASSSHGQGLNQPQHF.